This T cell receptor (beta chain) was sequenced in a study of CXCR3-negative and CXCR3-positive naive CD8 T cells. The CDR3 spans 12 residues. Looked up from germline, CDR1 is SGHVS and CDR2 is FNYEAQ. About this clonotype: The antigen remains unidentified.

UMI-tagged TRB cDNA libraries were built via 5' RACE. TCRdb reprocessed the 5' RACE reads, keeping one entry per CDR3 protein, no DNA. The data show some 130,000 distinct CDR3 sequences, and the top ten clones hold 0.45% to 0.6%. Subsets of CD8+ T cells were each sorted in triplicate at 270,000 or so cells apiece. Study-wide points: CXCR3-positive naive cells carried more hydrophobic TRB CDR3s than CXCR3-negative naive cells did. Diversity proved comparably high across both naive subsets and much lower in memory CD8+ cells.

This rearrangement joins TRBV7-6 to TRBJ2-1. Sequenced input: naive CXCR3- CD8+ T cells from blood. Subset here: CD45RO-CCR7+CD27+CD95- naive CD8+ T cells lacking CXCR3 (TNR3-). The TCR comes from a human donor in good health. Some clones in this sample may be carry-over from other donors' samples. The CDR3 sequence: CASSPNLNEQFF.